A single sample gave rise to the 19 T cell receptor beta chains below, sequenced in a study of T cells after posttransplantation cyclophosphamide. This table comes from immunoSEQ multiplex PCR, and its TCRdb copy is limited to in-frame clones, with some not included. The record shows over 25,000 clones for this sample, with no singletons present. Sequenced sample: PBMCs. The receptor set was obtained from a woman in her sixties in good health, CMV-negative, and a related stem cell transplant donor.

At least ten counts were recorded for this clone. The chain uses TRBV12-3 or TRBV12-4 and TRBJ1-5, with D possibly matching TRBD1 (6 bases). The CDR3 is 14 amino acids. Trimming stripped 4 bases from V and 6 bases from J, with 13 bases between. CDR3 DNA sequence: TGTGCCAGCAGTTACGGGGGGGGCAGTCAGCCCCAGCATTTT. Protein product: CASSYGGGSQPQHF.

This chain joins TRBV5-1 and TRBJ2-4; 11 nucleotides align to TRBD2. Germline trimming cut 4 bases from V and 0 bases from J; bases unmatched to any gene: 6. This CDR3 is 17 amino acids long. Germline-derived CDR1 and CDR2 are SGHRS and YFSETQ. CDR3: CASSLSLAGEAKNIQYF. In DNA form, the CDR3 reads TGCGCCAGCAGCCTCTCACTAGCGGGAGAAGCCAAAAACATTCAGTACTTC.

This clone was seen ten or more times. This chain joins TRBV11-3 and TRBJ2-2; no reliable D call. Germline CDR1 SGHNT, CDR2 YENEEA. This CDR3 is built from 13 residues. Trimming left V 5 bases short and J 4 bases short, with 8 bases between. The CDR3 region is CASSRTVTGELFF. CDR3 in DNA: TGTGCCAGCAGCCGCACAGTCACCGGGGAGCTGTTTTTT.

The chain links TRBV29-1 to TRBJ1-1; weak D call: TRBD1 (6 bases). The CDR3 has 11 residues. Deletions cut 7 bases from V and 7 bases from J, with 13 bases between. Germline CDR1 is SQVTM and CDR2 is ANQGSEA. CDR3 protein: CSAGQIFEAFF. CDR3 in DNA: TGCAGCGCCGGACAGATTTTTGAAGCTTTCTTT. Complete variable domain (other parts from reference TRBV29-1 and TRBJ1-1): SAVISQKPSRDICQRGTSLTIQCQVDSQVTMMFWYRQQPGQSLTLIATANQGSEATYESGFVIDKFPISRPNLTFSTLTVSNMSPEDSSIYLCSAGQIFEAFFGQGTRLTVV.

This clone was detected ten times or more. The chain has TRBV4-3 and TRBJ2-3, with 7 bases matching TRBD1. Per the germline V gene, CDR1 is LGHNA and CDR2 is YSLEER. The CDR3 covers 17 residues. Trimming at V came to 1 base and at J to 3 bases, leaving 10 bases not matched to a gene. The CDR3 DNA reads TGCGCCAGCAGCCAAGTCGTCGTAAGGGGGCGGACAGATACGCAGTATTTT. It translates to CASSQVVVRGRTDTQYF.

At least ten counts were recorded for this clone. At one boundary the junction diverges from the germline segment, which might be a read error. The chain employs TRBV7-7 and TRBJ2-1; 7 bases are a match to TRBD2. The length of the CDR3 is 14 residues. Germline V lookup: CDR1 SSHAT, CDR2 FNYEAQ (reference sequence). Here the CDR3 reads CASSLGLAGGEQFF. In DNA, the CDR3 is TGTGCTAGCAGCTTAGGTTTAGCGGGCGGTGAGCAGTTCTTC.

This clone has ten or more counts. The gene calls are TRBV5-1 and TRBJ2-1, with 11 bases that match TRBD2. The length of the CDR3 is 16 residues. V lost 7 bases, J lost 1 base, and 7 bases stayed unmatched. Germline CDR1 is SGHRS and CDR2 is YFSETQ. CDR3 amino acids: CASGLTSGESYNEQFF. For the CDR3, the DNA is TGCGCCAGCGGTTTGACTAGCGGGGAGTCCTACAATGAGCAGTTCTTC.

This clone was seen repeatedly, ten times or more. V gene TRBV9 combines with J gene TRBJ1-2; no clear D gene. Per germline, CDR1 SGDLS and CDR2 YYNGEE. CDR3 length: 13 amino acids. Trimming shortened V by 0 bases and J by 4 bases, and 7 bases separated the two germline ends. The CDR3: CASSVGSGYGYTF. CDR3 nucleotide sequence: TGTGCCAGCAGCGTAGGTTCAGGCTATGGCTACACCTTC.

J is TRBJ1-5 and V is TRBV27, with 8 bases lining up with TRBD1. CDR3 length: 13 amino acids. CDR1 and CDR2 (germline): MNHEY, SMNVEV (reference sequence). J was trimmed by 2 bases and V by 6 bases; bases with no gene match: 0. The CDR3 bases are TGTGCCAGCAGACAGGGGGGCAATCAGCCCCAGCATTTT. It specifies CASRQGGNQPQHF.

This clone was seen many times. This CDR3 is also generated by other DNA sequences in the sample. The chain employs TRBV30 and TRBJ1-1, with D possibly matching TRBD1 (6 bases). V lost 5 bases, J lost 5 bases, and 12 bases lay in between. CDR1 and CDR2 (germline): GTSNPN, SVGIG (reference sequence). CDR3 length equals 12 residues. The CDR3 nucleotides are TGTGCCTGGGGACAGTCGGTAACTGAAGCTTTCTTT. It is translated as CAWGQSVTEAFF.

This clone was found many times. This chain uses TRBV7-3 with TRBJ2-1; tentatively, D is TRBD2 (6 bases). Trimming pared 3 bases from V and 0 bases from J, leaving 9 bases between. Germline V gene lookup returns CDR1 SGHTA and CDR2 FQGTGA. The CDR3 consists of 15 residues. The CDR3 protein is CASSLAGRSYNEQFF. The CDR3 region has the DNA TGTGCCAGCAGCTTGGCGGGGCGCTCCTACAATGAGCAGTTCTTC.

There are a few counts of this clone. The genes are TRBV27 and TRBJ1-6; D unresolved. The CDR3 has 14 residues. V lost 3 bases and J lost 7, with 10 bases in between. CDR1 and CDR2 from the germline V gene are MNHEY and SMNVEV (reference sequence). CDR3 sequence reads: CASSFVYGNSPLHF. The CDR3, as DNA: TGTGCCAGCAGTTTCGTCTACGGGAATTCACCCCTCCACTTT.

This clone was seen repeatedly, ten times or more. This chain joins TRBV18 and TRBJ1-5, with D unclear. The CDR3 runs to 15 residues. The V and J ends lost 2 bases and 3 bases respectively, with 11 bases between them. CDR1 is KGHSH, CDR2 LQKENI, per germline. The CDR3 spells CASSPNRGHNQPQHF. DNA of the CDR3: TGTGCCAGCTCACCAAATCGAGGGCACAATCAGCCCCAGCATTTT.

In this sample, this clone turned up many times. The J gene is TRBJ2-3, the V gene TRBV10-3; D is uncertain. Germline V gene lookup returns CDR1 ENHRY and CDR2 SYGVKD. With 0 bases removed from V and 7 bases from J, the gap between germline ends came to 17 bases. CDR3 size: 16 residues. The CDR3 DNA is TGTGCCATCAGTGAGTCGCCCAGGCCCCCTGTAAATACGCAGTATTTT. It encodes CAISESPRPPVNTQYF.

This clone came up many times. This rearrangement joins TRBV6-5 to TRBJ2-2; 9 bases fit TRBD1. Germline V gene data show CDR1 as MNHEY and CDR2 as SVGAGI. This CDR3 contains 15 residues. J was trimmed by 6 bases and V by 2 bases; bases with no gene match: 4. The CDR3 loop is CASSYAGTGPGELFF. The CDR3 DNA reads as TGTGCCAGCAGTTACGCCGGGACAGGGCCCGGGGAGCTGTTTTTT.

In its sample, this clone was seen many times. This chain uses TRBV29-1 with TRBJ1-1; 8 bases map to TRBD1. The J segment lost 3 bases and the V segment lost 7 bases, leaving 7 bases of the junction unmatched. The CDR3 contains 13 residues. Germline V lookup: CDR1 SQVTM, CDR2 ANQGSEA. CDR3 coding DNA: TGCAGCGCCACCACAGGGGGGGACACTGAAGCTTTCTTT. Amino acids: CSATTGGDTEAFF.

Ten or more counts support this clone. This rearrangement joins TRBV11-2 to TRBJ2-5; 11 bases are a match to TRBD1. The CDR3 spans 15 residues. CDR1 is SGHAT and CDR2 is FQNNGV in the germline V gene. V was clipped by 5 bases and J by 2 bases; unmatched bases: 4. DNA for the CDR3: TGTGCCAGCAGCCCGGGGACAGGGGGGCAAGAGACCCAGTACTTC. Translation: CASSPGTGGQETQYF.

This clone was seen many times. The J gene is TRBJ1-1, the V gene TRBV28; the D is unclear. There are 13 residues in the CDR3. The germline V gene encodes CDR1 MDHEN and CDR2 SYDVKM. Trimming left V 3 bases short and J 1 base short, with 6 bases between. CDR3 amino acids: CASSLTPNTEAFF. Here the CDR3 DNA reads TGTGCCAGCAGTTTGACTCCGAACACTGAAGCTTTCTTT.

In this sample, this clone turned up many times. V is TRBV6-5 and J is TRBJ1-3; unclear D gene. The CDR3 length is 16 residues. In germline, CDR1 is MNHEY, CDR2 SVGAGI. The V gene lost 2 bases and the J gene lost 0 bases, with 11 bases spanning the gap. Here the CDR3 DNA reads TGTGCCAGCAGTTACGGGAGCGGGAGCTCTGGAAACACCATATATTTT. Translating gives CASSYGSGSSGNTIYF.